This TCR beta chain stems from a study of T cell responses to AZD1222 COVID-19 vaccine. Study-level background: Pooling of second doses given at about 4 or about 12 weeks was done. Whole-study findings and limits: Repertoire samples came only from after the peak T cell response.

On this clone: The antigen is not known.

Sequencing was performed with immunoSEQ multiplex PCR; in TCRdb, only in-frame clones are kept and a portion is missing. The sample includes about 140,000 clones, roughly 90% of them seen just once. CDR1 is LNHDA and CDR2 is SQIVND in the germline V gene (reference sequence). The V end lost 8 bases, the J end lost 4 bases, and 8 bases lay between the germline ends. This CDR3 contains 12 residues. This clonotype was obtained from an adult in good health. Sequenced material: peripheral blood, taken on day 0 of AZD1222 vaccination. The V and J genes are TRBV19 and TRBJ2-2; no clear D gene. The CDR3 region has the DNA TGTGCCAGTTCCGAAGTCACCGGGGAGCTGTTTTTT. Translating gives CASSEVTGELFF.